This TCR beta chain was captured in a study of T-cell reconstitution after alpha-beta-depleted transplantation in children. Construction of the TCRbeta library involved unique molecular identifiers. One entry per CDR3 protein, called by TCRdb with MiXCR from the PCR reads. Among around 240,000 distinct CDR3 sequences listed, 9.7% were seen once. This clonotype was counted ten times or more. The CDR3 has 15 amino acids. The ends lost 4 bases at V and 1 base at J; junction bases unmatched: 6. Germline CDR1 and CDR2: MGHRA and YSYEKL. Sequenced material: PBMCs from the stem cell graft donor, taken from the stem cell graft. This chain joins TRBV4-1 and TRBJ2-7, with 8 bases fitting TRBD1. The receptor's source is a human donor who donated a stem cell graft to a child with SCID. The CDR3 spells CASSLRTGTSYEQYF. The CDR3 DNA follows: TGCGCCAGCAGCCTTCGGACAGGGACGTCCTACGAGCAGTACTTC.